The TCR beta chain described here comes from a study of blood T cell repertoires in COVID-19. Turning to the study itself: Sites across the United States, Italy and Spain contributed samples from acute and convalescent COVID-19. Sources were T cells, B-cell-depleted T cells, or PBMCs; the material itself was cDNA or gDNA.

Methods used by the authors: Estimation of nucleated cell counts relied on the amplification of reference gene primers. TCRdb keeps only in-frame clones here, not all; method: immunoSEQ multiplex PCR. From that table come the V and J calls and clone size; the DNA was used to work out D and trimming. The repertoire has some 250,000 clones, 82% of them found once; the top ten carry less than 4%. The germline gives CDR1 SGHNT, CDR2 YENEEA. Unmatched junction bases numbered 5, after V lost 2 bases and J lost 1 base. The CDR3 totals 16 residues. The sample consisted of peripheral blood. The TCR sequence derives from a woman aged 18 to 35 with acute or convalescent COVID-19. The chain employs TRBV11-3 and TRBJ2-3; TRBD1 matches 8 bases. The CDR3 region is CASSLTAGGRTDTQYF. In nucleotides, the CDR3 is TGTGCCAGCAGCTTAACGGCAGGGGGCCGCACAGATACGCAGTATTTT. The entire variable domain, with the rest obtained from reference TRBV11-3 and TRBJ2-3, is as follows: EAGVVQSPRYKIIEKKQPVAFWCNPISGHNTLYWYLQNLGQGPELLIRYENEEAVDDSQLPKDRFSAERLKGVDSTLKIQPAELGDSAVYLCASSLTAGGRTDTQYFGPGTRLTVL.